Shown below are 12 T cell receptor beta chains from a single sample sequenced in a study of regulatory T cells in long-lasting Graves disease. As to time point: newly diagnosed GD, antithyroid drugs for less than 3 months. Scientists built the TCR library using RNA that was extracted from PBMCs. Arm-PCR of CDR3 regions and iRepertoire HTBI primers were used to build TCR beta libraries. TCRdb re-derived calls from the multiplex PCR reads in MiXCR, one entry per CDR3 protein. Counted here are some 560,000 distinct CDR3 sequences, about 16% occurring once; the ten biggest clones make up roughly 25%. The data were also submitted as part of a second study, on T cells in Graves' hyperthyroidism and ophthalmopathy.

The sample here was peripheral blood mononuclear cells (PBMCs), taken at new diagnosis, from a patient treated with antithyroid drugs. The receptor source for this set is a woman aged 40-65 years with Graves disease.

In its sample, this clonotype was seen many times. The chain couples TRBV3-1 to TRBJ1-2; D not certain. The CDR3 contains 15 residues. The V gene's germline CDR1 is LGHDT and CDR2 YNNKEL (reference sequence). The V gene lost 0 bases and the J gene lost 5 bases, with 13 bases spanning the gap. Here the CDR3 DNA reads TGTGCCAGCAGCCAAGATAGTGGAGCCCTTTATGGCTACACCTTC. The encoded protein is CASSQDSGALYGYTF.

At least ten counts were recorded for this clonotype. The gene calls are TRBV7-9 and TRBJ1-2, with 9 bases lining up with TRBD1. V dropped 5 bases and J dropped 6; count of bases not matched to a gene: 7. Germline V gene lookup returns CDR1 SEHNR and CDR2 FQNEAQ (reference sequence). This CDR3 comprises 14 residues. The CDR3, as DNA: TGTGCCAGCAGCCCCGGGACAGGGAATCATGGCTACACCTTC. Amino acid sequence: CASSPGTGNHGYTF.

This clonotype was counted ten times or more. This sequence joins TRBV3-1 and TRBJ2-2, with 8 nucleotides matching TRBD2. J was trimmed by 5 bases and V by 0 bases; bases with no gene match: 8. Germline V gene lookup returns CDR1 LGHDT and CDR2 YNNKEL (reference sequence). The CDR3 consists of 17 residues. The CDR3 coding sequence is TGTGCCAGCAGCCAAGATTTTTCGACTAGCGAGACCGGGGAGCTGTTTTTT. It is translated as CASSQDFSTSETGELFF.

In its sample, this clonotype was seen many times. V gene TRBV6-5 combines with J gene TRBJ1-1; D possibly corresponds to TRBD1 (6 bases). V lost 4 bases and J 3 bases, leaving 15 bases between the germline ends. Germline CDR1 MNHEY, CDR2 SVGAGI. There are 15 residues in the CDR3. The chain's CDR3 is CASSFFDRLDTEAFF. Here the CDR3 DNA reads TGTGCCAGCAGTTTCTTTGACAGGTTGGACACTGAAGCTTTCTTT.

This clonotype came up many times. The J gene is TRBJ1-1, the V gene TRBV6-1; 9 nucleotides match TRBD1. Germline V gene data show CDR1 as MNHNS and CDR2 as SASEGT. The CDR3 sequence is 15 residues long. With V trimmed by 2 bases and J by 3 bases, 4 bases remained unmatched. The CDR3 loop reads CASSELTGGYTEAFF. In DNA form, the CDR3 reads TGTGCCAGCAGTGAACTGACAGGGGGGTACACTGAAGCTTTCTTT.

This clonotype was picked up many times. The chain joins TRBV20-1 to TRBJ1-1; the D is unclear. From germline, CDR1 is DFQATT and CDR2 SNEGSKA (reference sequence). The CDR3 contains 13 residues. Trimming removed 8 bases at V and 0 bases at J, with 13 bases between. Written as DNA, the CDR3 is TGCAGTTCCTCTCCAATGCTGAACACTGAAGCTTTCTTT. It specifies CSSSPMLNTEAFF.

The chain recombines TRBV11-2 with TRBJ2-1, with D hard to call. Germline loops: CDR1 SGHAT, CDR2 FQNNGV. Trimming cost V 2 bases and J 0 bases, with 14 bases left between them. The CDR3 totals 17 residues. CDR3 nucleotide sequence: TGTGCCAGCAGCTTAAATCCCGGCGGAAGCTCCTACAATGAGCAGTTCTTC. This translates into CASSLNPGGSSYNEQFF. Combining the CDR3 with reference TRBV11-2 and TRBJ2-1 gives the whole variable domain EAGVAQSPRYKIIEKRQSVAFWCNPISGHATLYWYQQILGQGPKLLIQFQNNGVVDDSQLPKDRFSAERLKGVDSTLKIQPAKLEDSAVYLCASSLNPGGSSYNEQFFGPGTRLTVL.

The chain recombines TRBV19 with TRBJ1-5; unclear D gene. V was clipped by 2 bases and J by 2 bases, with 7 bases between them. The CDR3 consists of 14 residues. The germline gives CDR1 LNHDA, CDR2 SQIVND (reference sequence). This chain's CDR3 is CASSIKQRNQPQHF. DNA of the CDR3: TGTGCCAGTAGTATAAAGCAGCGCAATCAGCCCCAGCATTTT.

The table lists this clonotype with many counts. The chain carries TRBV4-2 and TRBJ2-7, with no clear D. V gave up 0 bases and J gave up 1 base, with 7 bases separating them. The germline gives CDR1 LGHNA, CDR2 YNFKEQ. The CDR3 consists of 14 residues. The DNA of the CDR3 is TGTGCCAGCAGCCAAGACCTGATTTCCTACGAGCAGTACTTC. Amino acids: CASSQDLISYEQYF.

This clonotype was seen a handful of times. The V call is TRBV5-1, the J call TRBJ2-5, with a tentative D call TRBD2 (6 bases). The CDR3 covers 14 residues. Germline CDR1 SGHRS, CDR2 YFSETQ. Trimming removed 4 bases at V and 5 bases at J, with 15 bases between. Written as DNA, the CDR3 is TGCGCCAGCAGCCCGGGACTCCTGAGGGAGACCCAGTACTTC. This encodes CASSPGLLRETQYF.

Ten or more counts support this clonotype. The V gene is TRBV12-3 or TRBV12-4, the J gene TRBJ2-5, with D perhaps assigned TRBD1 or TRBD2 (5 bases each). V lost 5 bases, J lost 4 bases, and 8 bases lay in between. The CDR3 covers 12 residues. This chain's CDR3 is CASSRDRETQYF. CDR3 nucleotides: TGTGCCAGCAGTAGGGACCGAGAGACCCAGTACTTC.

This rearrangement joins TRBV10-2 to TRBJ2-7, with a tentative D call TRBD2 (6 bases). This CDR3 has 14 amino acids. Germline CDR1 reads WSHSY; CDR2 reads SAAADI. Between the trimmed V and J ends, which lost 4 bases and 2 bases, there was a span of 12 bases. The chain's CDR3 is CASSVGTYPYEQYF. The DNA of the CDR3 is TGCGCCAGCAGTGTGGGGACTTATCCCTACGAGCAGTACTTC.